One and the same sample provided the 10 T cell receptor beta chains below, sequenced in a study of identical twins. Via MiXCR, TCRdb re-called the 5' RACE reads, giving one row per CDR3 protein. Counted here are about 210,000 distinct CDR3 sequences, roughly 9.4% occurring once; the ten biggest clones make up 4.5% to 5.5%. The sequenced material came from memory (CD45RO+) T cells sorted from blood. These TCRs come from a woman in her late teens or twenties in good health.

The J gene is TRBJ2-5, the V gene TRBV19, with D uncertain. The germline CDR1 and CDR2 sequences are LNHDA and SQIVND (reference sequence). This CDR3 contains 12 residues. V gave up 4 bases and J gave up 2 bases, with 5 bases separating them. DNA of the CDR3: TGTGCCAGTAGTACCTTTCAAGAGACCCAGTACTTC. Translated: CASSTFQETQYF.

This clonotype was detected a few times. In DNA form, the CDR3 reads TGTGCCAGCAGACGGGGTCAGCAAGAGACCCAGTACTTC. Its protein is CASRRGQQETQYF. V gene TRBV11-2 combines with J gene TRBJ2-5, with D perhaps TRBD2 (5 bases). The CDR3 extends over 13 amino acids. V was clipped by 6 bases and J by 2 bases, with 10 bases between them. Per the germline V gene, CDR1 is SGHAT and CDR2 is FQNNGV.

The chain uses TRBV7-9 and TRBJ2-7; 10 bases map to TRBD1. This CDR3 is built from 14 residues. Trimming cost V 6 bases and J 6 bases; bases outside gene matches: 8. Germline assignment: CDR1 SEHNR and CDR2 FQNEAQ (reference sequence). CDR3 DNA sequence: TGTGCCAGCAGTCCATCGGGACAGGGGACCGAGCAGTACTTC. It codes for CASSPSGQGTEQYF.

This clonotype was counted only a few times. The chain is built from TRBV4-3 and TRBJ2-1; no clear D gene. CDR1 and CDR2 from the germline V gene are LGHNA and YSLEER. Trimming removed 0 bases at V and 0 bases at J, with 9 bases between. CDR3 length: 16 amino acids. CDR3 nucleotides: TGCGCCAGCAGCCAAGAGCCGCGGAGCTCCTACAATGAGCAGTTCTTC. Its protein is CASSQEPRSSYNEQFF.

This clonotype was seen a handful of times. This rearrangement joins TRBV5-1 to TRBJ2-1; TRBD2 agrees at 8 bases. Trimming cost V 0 bases and J 9 bases; bases outside gene matches: 5. The CDR3 is 14 residues long. Germline V lookup: CDR1 SGHRS, CDR2 YFSETQ. The CDR3 reads CASSLVGSGVEQFF. CDR3 nucleotide sequence: TGCGCCAGCAGCTTGGTTGGTAGCGGGGTTGAGCAGTTCTTC.

This clonotype was observed at least ten times. The chain carries TRBV7-2 and TRBJ2-1, with D perhaps TRBD1 or TRBD2 (5 bases each). V shed 5 bases and J shed 2 bases, with 13 bases lying between them. CDR1 and CDR2 (germline): SGHTA, FQGNSA. This CDR3 comprises 15 residues. Here the CDR3 reads CASSLRDHTYNEQFF. The CDR3 DNA reads as TGTGCCAGCAGCCTCCGGGACCACACCTACAATGAGCAGTTCTTC.

The chain joins TRBV12-3 or TRBV12-4 to TRBJ2-5, with TRBD1 as a possible D gene (6 bases). V gave up 1 base and J gave up 6 bases, with 12 bases separating them. The CDR3 is 14 amino acids. The CDR3 DNA reads TGTGCCAGCAGTTTAGGCCAGGGGTTGAAGACCCAGTACTTC. Protein product: CASSLGQGLKTQYF.

This clonotype was counted many times. V gene TRBV5-1 combines with J gene TRBJ2-3, with 8 bases fitting TRBD2. The CDR3 has 15 residues. CDR1 and CDR2 from the germline V gene are SGHRS and YFSETQ. J was trimmed by 4 bases and V by 0 bases; bases with no gene match: 4. The CDR3 spells CASSLEAGAPDTQYF. DNA for the CDR3: TGCGCCAGCAGCTTGGAAGCGGGGGCCCCAGATACGCAGTATTTT.

This clonotype was counted at least ten times. The chain carries TRBV12-3 or TRBV12-4 and TRBJ1-6, with a weak D call TRBD1 (5 bases). V gave up 2 bases and J gave up 7 bases, with 6 bases separating them. The CDR3 loop spans 13 amino acids. CDR3 DNA sequence: TGTGCCAGCAGTTTAAGGGGAAATTCACCCCTCCACTTT. Its protein is CASSLRGNSPLHF.

This clonotype came up many times. This chain links TRBV6-2 or TRBV6-3 with TRBJ2-3; D might be TRBD2 (5 bases). The V gene lost 0 bases and the J gene lost 8 bases, with 9 bases spanning the gap. This CDR3 is 13 amino acids long. Germline V gene data show CDR1 as MNHEY and CDR2 as SVGEGT. CDR3 residues: CASSYSLASTQYF. The DNA of the CDR3 is TGTGCCAGCAGTTACTCCTTAGCGTCTACGCAGTATTTT.